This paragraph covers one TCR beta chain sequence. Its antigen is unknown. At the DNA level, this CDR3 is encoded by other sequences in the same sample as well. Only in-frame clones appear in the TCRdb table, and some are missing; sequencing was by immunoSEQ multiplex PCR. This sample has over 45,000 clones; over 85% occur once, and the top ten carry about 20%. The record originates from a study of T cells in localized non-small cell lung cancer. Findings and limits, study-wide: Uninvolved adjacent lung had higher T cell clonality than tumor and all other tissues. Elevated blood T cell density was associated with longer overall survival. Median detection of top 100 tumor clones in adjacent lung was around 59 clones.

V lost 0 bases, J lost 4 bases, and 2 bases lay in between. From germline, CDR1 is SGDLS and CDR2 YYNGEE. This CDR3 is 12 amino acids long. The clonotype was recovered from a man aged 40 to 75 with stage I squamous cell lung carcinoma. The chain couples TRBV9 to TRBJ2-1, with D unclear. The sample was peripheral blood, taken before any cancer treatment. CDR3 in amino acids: CASSVGYNEQFF. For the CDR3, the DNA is TGTGCCAGCAGCGTAGGATACAATGAGCAGTTCTTC.